A single sample gave rise to the 20 T cell receptor beta chains below, sequenced in a study of blood T cell repertoires in COVID-19. Only in-frame clones appear in the TCRdb table, and some are missing; sequencing was by immunoSEQ multiplex PCR. The sample shows 200,000 to 250,000 clones, approximately 86% of them seen only once. The sequenced sample consisted of PBMCs or T cells enriched from blood (not recorded which). Every receptor here comes from a woman between 35 and 50 years old with acute COVID-19.

This chain connects TRBV14 to TRBJ1-1, with a possible D match to TRBD1 (6 bases). The CDR3 contains 16 residues. The germline V gene has CDR1 SGHDN and CDR2 FVKESK. Trimming cost V 3 bases and J 0 bases, with 14 bases left between them. The DNA for the CDR3 is TGTGCCAGCAGCCACCTAAGGGCAGGGGTGAACACTGAAGCTTTCTTT. It translates to CASSHLRAGVNTEAFF.

V gene TRBV9 combines with J gene TRBJ2-5; 10 bases are shared with TRBD2. There are 15 residues in the CDR3. Germline trimming cut 0 bases from V and 5 bases from J; bases unmatched to any gene: 4. Germline lookup yields CDR1 SGDLS and CDR2 YYNGEE. The CDR3 spells CASSVASGSWETQYF. As DNA, the CDR3 is TGTGCCAGCAGCGTAGCTAGCGGGAGTTGGGAGACCCAGTACTTC.

The chain recombines TRBV7-2 with TRBJ2-7; weak D call: TRBD2 (5 bases). This CDR3 spans 14 amino acids. V shed 5 bases and J shed 6 bases, with 17 bases lying between them. Per the germline V gene, CDR1 is SGHTA and CDR2 is FQGNSA. The CDR3 DNA is TGTGCCAGCAGCATTAGCGCCGACGTGGGCGAGCAGTACTTC. As protein: CASSISADVGEQYF.

The gene calls are TRBV20-1 and TRBJ1-3; a possible D gene is TRBD1 (5 bases). The CDR3 length is 14 residues. Germline lookup yields CDR1 DFQATT and CDR2 SNEGSKA (reference sequence). The germline V and J ends were trimmed by 6 bases and 4 bases, with 16 bases remaining between them. This CDR3 reads CSASRGIAGNTIYF. As DNA, the CDR3 is TGCAGTGCCAGTAGGGGTATAGCCGGAAACACCATATATTTT.

This clone is a singleton in its sample. The chain has TRBV27 and TRBJ2-7, with TRBD2 matching 9 bases. This CDR3 has 14 amino acids. Germline lookup yields CDR1 MNHEY and CDR2 SMNVEV (reference sequence). V trimming: 5 bases; J trimming: 3 bases; junction bases outside the gene matches: 5. This CDR3 reads CASSALAGIYEQYF. The CDR3 DNA reads TGTGCCAGCAGTGCTCTAGCGGGAATCTACGAGCAGTACTTC.

V and J are TRBV14 and TRBJ1-1; D is perhaps TRBD1 (5 bases). CDR1 is SGHDN, CDR2 FVKESK, per germline. The CDR3 length is 21 residues. Trimming left V 0 bases short and J 6 bases short, with 32 bases between. The CDR3 DNA sequence: TGTGCCAGCAGCCAAGACCGACACCGGCGACCAGGGCTCGGACCTAGAGCTGAAGCTTTCTTT. It translates to CASSQDRHRRPGLGPRAEAFF.

The rearrangement links TRBV12-5 to TRBJ2-7, with TRBD1 identical over 7 bases. This CDR3 has 15 amino acids. Per germline, CDR1 LGHNT and CDR2 FRNRAP. Losses at the gene ends were 7 bases for V and 2 bases for J; bases not matched to a gene: 11. This chain's CDR3 is CASARQGAGTYEQYF. The CDR3 nucleotides are TGTGCTAGTGCCAGACAGGGCGCAGGTACCTACGAGCAGTACTTC.

The rearrangement joins TRBV5-1 to TRBJ2-7, with D possibly being TRBD2 (6 bases). The length of the CDR3 is 16 residues. V lost 0 bases to trimming and J lost 4 bases, with 17 bases between them. Germline CDR1 SGHRS, CDR2 YFSETQ. The CDR3 nucleotides are TGCGCCAGCAGCTTGGGGGGGACTCCTGCCTTTTACGAGCAGTACTTC. It translates to CASSLGGTPAFYEQYF.

V is TRBV6-5 and J is TRBJ2-7; TRBD2 is a possible D gene (6 bases). Per the germline V gene, CDR1 is MNHEY and CDR2 is SVGAGI. Trimming removed 0 bases at V and 2 bases at J, with 11 bases between. CDR3 length: 15 amino acids. The CDR3 reads CASSYSFAGPYEQYF. The CDR3 DNA reads TGTGCCAGCAGTTACTCGTTTGCGGGACCCTACGAGCAGTACTTC.

This rearrangement joins TRBV4-2 to TRBJ2-7; D gene ambiguous. The V and J ends lost 0 bases and 7 bases respectively, with 22 bases between them. Germline CDR1 LGHNA, CDR2 YNFKEQ. CDR3 length equals 17 residues. CDR3 residues: CASSQDRRSLRDGEQYF. CDR3 nucleotide sequence: TGTGCCAGCAGCCAAGATCGGCGGTCCCTACGTGACGGGGAGCAGTACTTC.

The rearrangement links TRBV14 to TRBJ1-5; TRBD1 aligns across 8 bases. After removal of 5 bases from V and 7 bases from J, the junction contained 7 bases not matched to a gene. Germline V gene lookup returns CDR1 SGHDN and CDR2 FVKESK. The CDR3 runs 14 residues. The CDR3 DNA reads TGTGCCAGCAGCACGGGACAGGCGGGACAGCCCCAGCATTTT. This gives the protein CASSTGQAGQPQHF.

The V and J genes are TRBV27 and TRBJ2-1, with D possibly being TRBD2 (6 bases). V was cut by 8 bases and J by 3 bases, with 11 bases left in between. Germline CDR1 reads MNHEY; CDR2 reads SMNVEV (reference sequence). The CDR3 length is 13 residues. The CDR3 here is CASGRGNYNEQFF. In DNA, the CDR3 is TGTGCCAGCGGGCGGGGCAACTACAATGAGCAGTTCTTC.

The chain recombines TRBV3-1 (or the pseudogene TRBV3-2) with TRBJ1-3; 7 nucleotides line up with TRBD1. The CDR3 loop spans 15 amino acids. CDR1 is LGHDT, CDR2 YNNKEL, per germline (reference sequence). V shed 1 base, J shed 7 bases, and the junction held 7 bases outside the gene matches. The CDR3 DNA sequence: TGTGCCAGCAGCCAAGGTGGAGGGGGCCGGAACACCATATATTTT. It specifies CASSQGGGGRNTIYF.

The chain recombines TRBV28 with TRBJ1-1; the D is unclear. Trimming shortened V by 3 bases and J by 1 base, and 12 bases separated the two germline ends. Germline CDR1 MDHEN, CDR2 SYDVKM. The CDR3 loop spans 15 amino acids. The CDR3 loop is CASSFVQAPNTEAFF. The CDR3 DNA reads as TGTGCCAGCAGTTTTGTTCAGGCCCCGAACACTGAAGCTTTCTTT. Full variable domain (remainder filled in from reference TRBV28 and TRBJ1-1): DVKVTQSSRYLVKRTGEKVFLECVQDMDHENMFWYRQDPGLGLRLIYFSYDVKMKEKGDIPEGYSVSREKKERFSLILESASTNQTSMYLCASSFVQAPNTEAFFGQGTRLTVV.

Concerning this clone itself: A junction boundary mismatches the germline segment, possibly from a read error. The chain carries TRBV7-2 and TRBJ2-7; 10 bases map to TRBD2. The CDR3 totals 14 residues. Germline CDR1 reads SGHTA; CDR2 reads FQGNSA. CDR3 in DNA: TGTGCCAGCAGCCTAGCGGGAGCTGGCCACGAGCAGTACTTC. It yields the protein CASSLAGAGHEQYF.

Here the CDR3 DNA reads TGTGCCAGCAGTTCAGGGGTGAACACTGAAGCTTTCTTT. Amino acids: CASSSGVNTEAFF. This chain links TRBV28 with TRBJ1-1; possibly TRBD1 for D (6 bases). The germline V gene has CDR1 MDHEN and CDR2 SYDVKM. The CDR3 runs 13 residues. V was pared by 4 bases and J by 0 bases, with 6 bases between.

This rearrangement joins TRBV7-9 to TRBJ1-1; weak D call: TRBD1 (5 bases). This CDR3 spans 12 amino acids. Deletions cut 5 bases from V and 11 bases from J, with 15 bases between. The germline CDR1 and CDR2 sequences are SEHNR and FQNEAQ (reference sequence). As DNA, the CDR3 is TGTGCCAGCAGCGTGGGGGGGATGGACGCTTTCTTT. As protein: CASSVGGMDAFF.

The genes are TRBV28 and TRBJ2-7, with D possibly matching TRBD2 (6 bases). Per the germline V gene, CDR1 is MDHEN and CDR2 is SYDVKM. This CDR3 is 16 amino acids long. The V end lost 6 bases, the J end lost 2 bases, and 20 bases lay between the germline ends. The CDR3 DNA sequence: TGTGCCAGCAGCCCTAGCACCGGGACTCCACCCTACGAGCAGTACTTC. It encodes CASSPSTGTPPYEQYF.

The chain links TRBV11-3 to TRBJ1-1; TRBD1 is a possible D gene (6 bases). Trimming took 7 bases from V and 5 from J, leaving 20 bases between them. The CDR3 extends over 15 amino acids. Per the germline V gene, CDR1 is SGHNT and CDR2 is YENEEA. The CDR3, as DNA: TGTGCCAGCACCTCCTTCGGGGGGGCGAATACTGAAGCTTTCTTT. It is translated as CASTSFGGANTEAFF.

This chain connects TRBV21-1 to TRBJ2-5; TRBD2 was called by the table and not checked on the DNA. TRBV21-1 is a documented pseudogene. This CDR3 has 13 amino acids. This chain's CDR3 is CASSSSRDQTQYF. In nucleotides, the CDR3 is TGTGCCAGCAGCAGCTCTAGAGATCAGACCCAGTACTTC.